This record covers a single T cell receptor (beta chain). Its target is not known. This specimen comes from a study of early T cells in non-severe SARS-CoV-2 infection. Study in general: Bulk RNA taken from unsorted whole blood was sequenced, leaving chains unpaired.

Unique molecular identifiers (one per individual cDNA molecule) were attached. TCRdb called the 5' RACE reads again in MiXCR, with one record for every CDR3 protein. The sample lists about 53,000 distinct CDR3 sequences, approximately 12% occurring once. Trimming pared 0 bases from V and 0 bases from J, leaving 11 bases between. The germline gives CDR1 SGHRS, CDR2 YFSETQ. This CDR3 contains 16 residues. General study findings and limits: There was a bias toward anti-spike CD8 responses in VDJdb matching, which missed private and CD4 specificities.

This chain connects TRBV5-1 to TRBJ2-3; no clear D gene. Source: whole blood, taken at baseline. This TCR was sampled from an adult who was a healthcare worker with PCR-confirmed SARS-CoV-2 infection or an uninfected control (not recorded which). The CDR3 spells CASSLDRASSTDTQYF. CDR3 coding DNA: TGCGCCAGCAGCTTGGATAGGGCCTCTAGCACAGATACGCAGTATTTT.